This T cell receptor beta chain is from a study of cytotoxic CD8 clonotypes in ibrutinib-treated CLL. Study-level results: Clonality at baseline surpassed age-matched healthy donors and tracked circulating CD8+ T-cell counts. Clonality increased at ibrutinib response, then returned toward baseline at progression.

In regard to this clone: As yet, its antigen is unknown.

Assay: immunoSEQ multiplex PCR; the TCRdb copy retains only in-frame clones and omits some. In the table there are under 200,000 clones, about 80% of which are singletons. The sequences come from PBMCs, collected after 12 months of ibrutinib treatment. The sequence derives from a human donor with chronic lymphocytic leukemia.

The CDR3 DNA reads TGTGCCAGCAGCTTGGCCCAACCCGAAGCTTTCTTT. This gives the protein CASSLAQPEAFF. This chain uses TRBV7-2 with TRBJ1-1; no reliable D call. Trimming left V 3 bases short and J 8 bases short, with 10 bases between. CDR1 is SGHTA and CDR2 is FQGNSA in the germline V gene. The CDR3 contains 12 residues.